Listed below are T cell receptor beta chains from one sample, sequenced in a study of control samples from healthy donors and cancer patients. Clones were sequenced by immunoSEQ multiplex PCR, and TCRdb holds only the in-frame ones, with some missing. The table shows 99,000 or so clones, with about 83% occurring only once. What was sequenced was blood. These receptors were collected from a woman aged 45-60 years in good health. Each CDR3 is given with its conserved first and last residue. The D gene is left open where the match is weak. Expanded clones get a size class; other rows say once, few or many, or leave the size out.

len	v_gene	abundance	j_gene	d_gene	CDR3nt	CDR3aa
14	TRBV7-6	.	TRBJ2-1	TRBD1	TGTGCCAGCAGCTGGACAGGACAGAACAATGAGCAGTTCTTC	CASSWTGQNNEQFF
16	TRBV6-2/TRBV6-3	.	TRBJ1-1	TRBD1	TGTGCCAGCAGTTTCTCGTCCGGGACAGGGGGAACTGAAGCTTTCTTT	CASSFSSGTGGTEAFF
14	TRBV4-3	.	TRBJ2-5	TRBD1	TGCGCCAGCAGCCAAGGTTCAGGGGGAGAGACCCAGTACTTC	CASSQGSGGETQYF
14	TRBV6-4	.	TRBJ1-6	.	TGTGCCAGCAGCCTACAGGGCGGGAATTCACCCCTCCACTTT	CASSLQGGNSPLHF
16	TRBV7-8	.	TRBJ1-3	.	TGTGCCAGCAGCTTACGGACAGTGAGCTCTGGAAACACCATATATTTT	CASSLRTVSSGNTIYF
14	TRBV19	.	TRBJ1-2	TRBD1	TGTGCCAGTAGTAGTTGGGACAGAGACTATGGCTACACCTTC	CASSSWDRDYGYTF
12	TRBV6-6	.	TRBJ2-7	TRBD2	TGTGCCAGCAGAATGGCGGGGGGGGAGCAGTACTTC	CASRMAGGEQYF
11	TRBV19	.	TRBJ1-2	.	TGTGCCAGTAGCGAATCTTTTGGCTACACCTTC	CASSESFGYTF
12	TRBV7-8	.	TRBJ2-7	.	TGTGCCAGCAGCTTAGGTGGACTCGAGCAGTACTTC	CASSLGGLEQYF
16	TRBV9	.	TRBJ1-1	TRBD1	TGTGCCAGCAGCGTAGAGGAGGGGGCCTTCTACACTGAAGCTTTCTTT	CASSVEEGAFYTEAFF
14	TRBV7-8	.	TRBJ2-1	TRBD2	TGTGCCAGCAGCTTAGGGGGGAGGGTTGGCGAGCAGTTCTTC	CASSLGGRVGEQFF
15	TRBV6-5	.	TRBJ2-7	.	TGTGCCAGCAGTTACTCGTACAGGAACTACTACGAGCAGTACTTC	CASSYSYRNYYEQYF
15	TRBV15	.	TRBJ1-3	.	TGTGCCACCAGCGAACATCAGGGAGGTGGAAACACCATATATTTT	CATSEHQGGGNTIYF
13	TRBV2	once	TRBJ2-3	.	TGTGCCAGCAGTGAAGATGTGGGTCATACGCAGTATTTT	CASSEDVGHTQYF
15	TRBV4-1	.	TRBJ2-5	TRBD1	TGCGCCAGCAGCCAAGAATGGGACAGACAAGAGACCCAGTACTTC	CASSQEWDRQETQYF
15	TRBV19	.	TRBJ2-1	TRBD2	TGTGCCACCCAGGACGGGCGGGGGGCCTACAATGAGCAGTTCTTC	CATQDGRGAYNEQFF
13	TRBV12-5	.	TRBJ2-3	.	TGTGCTAGTGGGACAGATTACACAGATACGCAGTATTTT	CASGTDYTDTQYF
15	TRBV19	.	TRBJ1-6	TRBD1	TGTGCCAGTAGCCAAGAAACAGGGGGTAGTTCACCCCTCCACTTT	CASSQETGGSSPLHF
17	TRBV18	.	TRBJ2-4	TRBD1	TGTGCCAGCTCACCACCGGGGACAGGGAGGAGCAAAAACATTCAGTACTTC	CASSPPGTGRSKNIQYF
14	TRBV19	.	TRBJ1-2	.	TGTGCCAGTAGGCATTCCGGGATCGTCTCTGGCTACACCTTC	CASRHSGIVSGYTF
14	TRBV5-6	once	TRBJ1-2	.	TGTGCCAGCAGTTTAAAAAGCAGGAACTATGGCTACACCTTC	CASSLKSRNYGYTF
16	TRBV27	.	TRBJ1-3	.	TGTGCCAGCAGTCCCCGGACACCATACTCTGGAAACACCATATATTTT	CASSPRTPYSGNTIYF
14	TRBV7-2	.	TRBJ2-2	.	TGTGCCAGCAGCCCCGGTTTGAACACCGGGGAGCTGTTTTTT	CASSPGLNTGELFF
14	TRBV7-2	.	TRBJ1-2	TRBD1	TGTGCCAGCAGCATACCTCCGGGACAGGATGGCTACACCTTC	CASSIPPGQDGYTF
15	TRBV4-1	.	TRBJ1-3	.	TGCGCCAGCAGCCAAGTTCGGAACTCTGGAAACACCATATATTTT	CASSQVRNSGNTIYF
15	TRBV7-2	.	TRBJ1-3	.	TGTGCCAGCAGCTTAGATCCCGGAGCTGGAAACACCATATATTTT	CASSLDPGAGNTIYF